A selection of T cell receptor beta chains follows, all from one sample in a study of metastatic and nonmetastatic thyroid tumors. MiXCR reprocessed the PCR reads for TCRdb. The sample shows tens of thousands of clones, roughly 17% of them seen only once. The sample was blood. The receptors were sampled from a male donor with papillary thyroid cancer or a benign thyroid nodule (not recorded which). Some clones in this sample may be carry-over from other donors' samples. The CDR3 runs from the conserved cysteine through the conserved F or W. The D gene is left open where the match is weak. Only some rows state a clone size, as once, few, many or a class for expanded clones.

j_call,v_call,clone_size,d_call,cdr3_nt,cdr3_aa
TRBJ2-5,TRBV18,many,.,TGTGCCAGCTCACCGTTACAGTCACAAGAGACCCAGTACTTC,CASSPLQSQETQYF
TRBJ2-1,TRBV7-3,many,TRBD2,TGTACCAGCAGCTTAATTTCTAGCGGGAGCGGGATGAACAATGAGCAGTTCTTC,CTSSLISSGSGMNNEQFF
TRBJ1-1,TRBV20-1,many,.,TGCAGTGTACGGGCCCCGAACACTGAAGCTTTCTTT,CSVRAPNTEAFF
TRBJ2-5,TRBV6-2/TRBV6-3,.,TRBD1,TGTGCCAGCAGTTACTCGACAGGGACGGAGACCCAGTACTTC,CASSYSTGTETQYF
TRBJ1-2,TRBV4-2,many,TRBD1,TGTGCCAGCACCCGAGGACAGGGGGGATTCTATGGCTACACCTTC,CASTRGQGGFYGYTF
TRBJ2-1,TRBV7-8,many,.,TGTGCCAGCAGCCCCGGGGGCTATGAGCAGTTCTTC,CASSPGGYEQFF
TRBJ2-7,TRBV2,medium-sized,.,TGTGCCAGCAGTCCTGGGGTTTACGAGCAGTACTTC,CASSPGVYEQYF
TRBJ1-1,TRBV6-1,many,TRBD1,TGTGCCAGCAGTGGAGACAGGGGACAAGGGGCTTTCTTT,CASSGDRGQGAFF
TRBJ2-4,TRBV7-2,many,.,TGTGCCAGCAGCTCCAGGGGTAGCAAAAACATTCAGTACTTC,CASSSRGSKNIQYF
TRBJ1-2,TRBV20-1,.,TRBD1,TGCAGTGCTAGGGATTTCTCAGGGGGCGCCCGGACTAACTATGGCTACACCTTC,CSARDFSGGARTNYGYTF
TRBJ1-4,TRBV20-1,many,.,TGCAGTGCGCAGGTTCGTGAAAAACTGTTTTTT,CSAQVREKLFF
TRBJ1-1,TRBV29-1,medium-sized,TRBD1,TGCAGCGCTCACAGGGGGGAAGGTACTGAAGCTTTCTTT,CSAHRGEGTEAFF
TRBJ2-7,TRBV7-3,many,TRBD2,TGTGCCAGCAGCTCCCGACTAGCGGGAGGCTCCGAGCAGTACTTC,CASSSRLAGGSEQYF
TRBJ2-7,TRBV6-4,many,TRBD1,TGTGCCACGGGACAGGCCTACGAGCAGTACTTC,CATGQAYEQYF
TRBJ1-1,TRBV2,many,.,TGTGCCAGCACCGGAACCCCAGGTATTAACACTGAAGCTTTCTTT,CASTGTPGINTEAFF
TRBJ2-7,TRBV25-1,many,TRBD2,TGTGCCAGCAGTTCCCTTGAATTGCAGCGGGGCTACGAGCAGTACTTC,CASSSLELQRGYEQYF
TRBJ2-7,TRBV6-1,medium-sized,.,TGTGCCAGCAGTGAACAGCGCGACTACGAGCAGTACTTC,CASSEQRDYEQYF
TRBJ1-2,TRBV19,many,TRBD1,TGTGCCAGTAAGGAAGTGGGACAGGGGGATTCGGAGGGCTACACCTTC,CASKEVGQGDSEGYTF
TRBJ2-1,TRBV2,few,TRBD2,TGTGCCAGCATTGACAAACTAGCGGGGATTAATGAGCAGTTCTTC,CASIDKLAGINEQFF
TRBJ1-6,TRBV28,many,TRBD1,TGTGCCAGCAGGCCCGACAGGGAGAATTCACCCCTCCACTTT,CASRPDRENSPLHF
TRBJ2-1,TRBV27,few,.,TGTGCCAGCAGTACTCATGGACAGTACAATGAGCAGTTCTTC,CASSTHGQYNEQFF
TRBJ2-3,TRBV5-1,many,TRBD1,TGCGCCAGCAGCCGGACAGGGGGCGAGCTCGGCACAGATACGCAGTATTTT,CASSRTGGELGTDTQYF
TRBJ2-7,TRBV4-1,.,TRBD1,TGCGCCAGCAGCCAAGGAACAGGGGGCACCTACGAGCAGTACTTC,CASSQGTGGTYEQYF
TRBJ2-2,TRBV6-6,few,.,TGTGCCAGCAGTTACTCGCGTCGGAACACCGCGGAGCTTTTTTTT,CASSYSRRNTAELFF
TRBJ2-2,TRBV29-1,many,.,TGCAGCGTTGGCAGGGGGGAGGCCGGGGAGCTGTTTTTT,CSVGRGEAGELFF
TRBJ2-1,TRBV6-1,many,.,TGTGCCAGCAGCGGGAAGGATTACAATGAGCAGTTCTTC,CASSGKDYNEQFF
TRBJ1-2,TRBV7-9,many,TRBD1,TGTGCCAGCAGCCACGGGACAGCGGGCGGCTACACCTTC,CASSHGTAGGYTF
TRBJ1-5,TRBV4-3,.,.,TGCGCCAGCAGCCAAGAACGGGGAAATCAGCCCCAGCATTTT,CASSQERGNQPQHF
TRBJ1-3,TRBV5-6,.,TRBD1,TGTGCCAGCAGCTCGTCCCGGGACAGTGAGGGAAACACCATATATTTT,CASSSSRDSEGNTIYF
TRBJ2-5,TRBV12-3/TRBV12-4,.,.,TGTGCCAGCAGTTTAGTAGTTCGGGAGACCCAGTACTTC,CASSLVVRETQYF
TRBJ1-2,TRBV3-1,once,.,TGTGCCAGCACAAAAGAGGACACCGGGGGTGGCTACACCTTC,CASTKEDTGGGYTF
TRBJ1-1,TRBV4-1,many,.,TGCGCCAGCAGCCGACATCAGGTGAACACTGAAGCTTTCTTT,CASSRHQVNTEAFF
TRBJ1-6,TRBV11-2,medium-sized,TRBD1,TGTGCCAGCAGTAAGGGACAGATGAATTCACCCCTCCACTTT,CASSKGQMNSPLHF
TRBJ2-1,TRBV27,few,TRBD2,TGTGCCAGCAGTCTAGTGGGACTAGCGGGTATCAATGAGCAGTTCTTC,CASSLVGLAGINEQFF
TRBJ1-2,TRBV29-1,many,TRBD1,TGCAGCGTTGAAGATCCGGGACAGGGGGCTAAAGGCTACACCTTC,CSVEDPGQGAKGYTF
TRBJ1-2,TRBV6-1,.,.,TGTGCCAGCAGTGAGCGTGACCAATTTTATGGCTACACCTTC,CASSERDQFYGYTF
TRBJ2-7,TRBV6-5,few,TRBD2,TGTGCCAGCAGTTACTCCCGACCTGGGACTAGCGGGAGAGGCGAGCAGTACTTC,CASSYSRPGTSGRGEQYF
TRBJ2-7,TRBV9,many,.,TGTGCCAGCAGCGTAGGAGGGAGGGGGACCTACGAGCAGTACTTC,CASSVGGRGTYEQYF
TRBJ2-3,TRBV7-2,.,TRBD2,TGTGCCAGCAACCCGGGACTAGCACCAGATACGCAGTATTTT,CASNPGLAPDTQYF
TRBJ1-4,TRBV5-1,.,.,TGCGCCAGCAGCTTGACAGGGAACCCAGCAACTAATGAAAAACTGTTTTTT,CASSLTGNPATNEKLFF
TRBJ2-1,TRBV5-6,.,TRBD1,TGTGCCAGCAGCTCGTGTACAGGGGGTCCCTACAATGAGCAGTTCTTC,CASSSCTGGPYNEQFF
TRBJ1-2,TRBV28,few,.,TGTTCCAGCACCTACGGGACCTCTTATGGCTACACCTTC,CSSTYGTSYGYTF
TRBJ1-2,TRBV30,.,TRBD1,TGTGCCTGGAGGGGACAGGGGTCGGGTGGCTACACCTTC,CAWRGQGSGGYTF
TRBJ2-7,TRBV27,medium-sized,TRBD2,TGTGCCAGCAGTTTAGGAGCTAGCGGGATGGACGAGCAGTACTTC,CASSLGASGMDEQYF
TRBJ2-1,TRBV11-2,many,.,TGTGCCAGCAGTAGCGGAGAGTACTCCTACAATGAGCAGTTCTTC,CASSSGEYSYNEQFF
TRBJ2-5,TRBV19,.,.,TGTGCCAGTAGTCATGGGGACCCCCAAGAGACCCAGTACTTC,CASSHGDPQETQYF
TRBJ2-1,TRBV7-6,many,TRBD2,TGTGCCAGCAGCACCACCCCCTTAGCGGGAGGGTATGAGCAGTTCTTC,CASSTTPLAGGYEQFF
TRBJ2-5,TRBV5-4,many,TRBD2,TGTGCCAGCAGCTTGGCTAGCGGGATCCAAGAGACCCAGTACTTC,CASSLASGIQETQYF
TRBJ2-4,TRBV4-1,many,.,TGCGCCAGCAGCCAAGACGCCGTAGCCAAAAACATTCAGTACTTC,CASSQDAVAKNIQYF
TRBJ2-7,TRBV20-1,many,TRBD1,TGCAGTGCGGATCCCGGGACAGGACACCTTGACGAGCAGTACTTC,CSADPGTGHLDEQYF
TRBJ2-4,TRBV3-1,many,TRBD1,TGTGCCAGCAGCCACCGGGACAGGGTACAAAACATTCAGTACTTC,CASSHRDRVQNIQYF
TRBJ2-7,TRBV5-1,medium-sized,TRBD2,TGCGCCAGCAGCTTGGACAGCGGGGCATCCTACGAGCAGTACTTC,CASSLDSGASYEQYF
TRBJ2-1,TRBV20-1,.,.,TGCAGTGCTTACTACAATGAGCAGTTCTTC,CSAYYNEQFF
TRBJ2-7,TRBV20-1,.,TRBD2,TGCAGTGCTAGAGATCTCGCTAGCGGGATAGTCGAGCAGTACTTC,CSARDLASGIVEQYF
TRBJ1-6,TRBV30,few,.,TGTGCCTGGGATGACCGGGGGACACCCCTCCACTTT,CAWDDRGTPLHF
TRBJ2-7,TRBV7-2,medium-sized,.,TGTGCCAGCAGCTCCGCCTACGAGCAGTACTTC,CASSSAYEQYF
TRBJ2-6,TRBV12-3/TRBV12-4,many,.,TGTGCCAGCACCCCACTAGGGGCCAACGTCCTGACTTTC,CASTPLGANVLTF